This TCR beta chain was sequenced during a study of blood T cell repertoires in COVID-19. The repertoire was sequenced with immunoSEQ multiplex PCR; TCRdb's copy has only in-frame clones and lacks some. This sample has fewer than 400,000 clones, with under 95% found just once. The study assigned cohorts using participant-reported clinical history. Germline V CDR1 and CDR2: ENHRY, SYGVKD. V trimming: 9 bases; J trimming: 5 bases; junction bases outside the gene matches: 11. The CDR3 spans 14 residues. This clone was seen only a few times. The chain combines TRBV10-3 with TRBJ1-1, with 8 bases lining up with TRBD1. The origin of this receptor is a woman in her thirties who had recovered from COVID-19. Sample: PBMCs or T cells enriched from blood (not recorded which). Here the CDR3 DNA reads TGTGCCATTCGATACGGGGACAGGAGGACTGAAGCTTTCTTT. This encodes CAIRYGDRRTEAFF.